One sample yielded the 2 T cell receptor beta chains listed below, sequenced in a study of blood T cell repertoires in COVID-19. Clones were sequenced by immunoSEQ multiplex PCR, and TCRdb holds only the in-frame ones, with some missing. The sample contains approximately 150,000 clones, around nine tenths of which appear only once. Input material: peripheral blood. The receptors derive from a woman aged 55-75 years with acute or convalescent COVID-19.

The genes are TRBV4-1 and TRBJ2-3; the D is unclear. V was clipped by 0 bases and J by 4 bases, with 14 bases between them. This CDR3 is 16 amino acids long. The germline gives CDR1 MGHRA, CDR2 YSYEKL. The CDR3 spells CASSQESTPSADTQYF. The CDR3 DNA reads as TGCGCCAGCAGCCAAGAGTCGACACCTTCGGCAGATACGCAGTATTTT.

CDR3 in amino acids: CASTRQANTEAFF. The CDR3, as DNA: TGTGCCAGCACCAGACAAGCGAACACTGAAGCTTTCTTT. The rearrangement uses TRBV6-5 and TRBJ1-1; D remains unclear. Trimming shortened V by 7 bases and J by 1 base, and 10 bases separated the two germline ends. Germline CDR1 is MNHEY and CDR2 is SVGAGI. This CDR3 is 13 amino acids long.